There are many counts of the clone carrying this T cell receptor (beta chain). This CDR3 is built from 15 residues. V lost 8 bases and J lost 0; bases outside the gene matches: 5. Looked up from germline, CDR1 is ENHRY and CDR2 is SYGVKD. MiXCR, run by TCRdb on the reads, gives a single entry per CDR3 protein. This table holds approximately 490,000 distinct CDR3 sequences, 11% found once. The entry originates in a study of T cell repertoires in cytomegalovirus infection. Material for sequencing was PBMCs. This receptor was taken from a human donor in good health (CMV status not recorded). Some clones in this sample may be carry-over from other donors' samples. The chain carries TRBV10-3 and TRBJ2-1, with 9 bases that match TRBD2. The CDR3 coding sequence is TGTGCCATCGCGGCGGGGGGGACCTCCTACAATGAGCAGTTCTTC. Its translation: CAIAAGGTSYNEQFF.